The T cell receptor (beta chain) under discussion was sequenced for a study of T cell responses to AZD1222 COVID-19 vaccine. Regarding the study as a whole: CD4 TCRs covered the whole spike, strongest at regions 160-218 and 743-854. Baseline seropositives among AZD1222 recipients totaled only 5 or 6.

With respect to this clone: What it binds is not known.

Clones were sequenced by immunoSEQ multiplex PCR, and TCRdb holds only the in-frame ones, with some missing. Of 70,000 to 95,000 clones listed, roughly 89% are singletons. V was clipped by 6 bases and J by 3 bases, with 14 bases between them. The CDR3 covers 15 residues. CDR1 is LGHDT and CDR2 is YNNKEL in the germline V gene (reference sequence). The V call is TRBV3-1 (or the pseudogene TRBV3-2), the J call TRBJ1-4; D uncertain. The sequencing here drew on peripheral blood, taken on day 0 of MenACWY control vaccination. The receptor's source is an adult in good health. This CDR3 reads CASSLTRAANEKLFF. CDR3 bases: TGTGCCAGCAGTCTAACAAGGGCGGCTAATGAAAAACTGTTTTTT.